This TCR beta chain was recovered during a study of blood T cell repertoires in COVID-19. For the study at large: The analysed material was cDNA or gDNA that came from T cells, B-cell-depleted T cells, or PBMCs.

From germline, CDR1 is SGHAT and CDR2 FQNNGV. CDR3 length equals 15 residues. After removal of 3 bases from V and 2 bases from J, the junction contained 6 bases not matched to a gene. The data were produced by immunoSEQ multiplex PCR, yet TCRdb's version contains in-frame clones alone and is incomplete. The table lists some 300,000 clones, 88% of them singletons, with about 1% in the top ten. This clone showed up just once. Participants were aged roughly 18 to 90 years from around 25 US areas. Participants were placed into cohorts based on the clinical history they reported. Sequencing used PBMCs or T cells enriched from blood (not recorded which). The rearrangement joins TRBV11-2 to TRBJ1-1; 7 bases fit TRBD1. The TCR was taken from a woman aged 25 to 39 who had recovered from COVID-19. CDR3 amino acids: CASSFFQGGNTEAFF. The CDR3 nucleotides read TGTGCCAGCAGCTTTTTTCAGGGGGGAAACACTGAAGCTTTCTTT.